A selection of T cell receptor beta chains follows, all from one sample in a study of T cells in Graves' hyperthyroidism and ophthalmopathy. TCRdb called the multiplex PCR reads again in MiXCR, with one record for every CDR3 protein. The sample holds 400,000 to 450,000 distinct CDR3 sequences; roughly 15% are singletons and the top ten take approximately 13%. The source material was blood. Receptors were obtained from a young man with Graves' ophthalmopathy. Both conserved end residues are part of each CDR3. D genes are given only for firm matches. Size values are once, few and many counts, or a class for expanded clones, and some rows have none.

D: .
J: TRBJ2-3
size: many
V: TRBV27
CDR3: CASSLGQYTSTDTQYF
DNA: TGTGCCAGCAGTTTAGGGCAGTACACTAGCACAGATACGCAGTATTTT

D: TRBD1
J: TRBJ2-7
size: .
V: TRBV5-7
CDR3: CASSCKIWTGCEQYF
DNA: TGTGCCAGCAGCTGTAAGATATGGACAGGGTGCGAGCAGTACTTC

D: .
J: TRBJ1-2
size: many
V: TRBV11-2
CDR3: CASSLGSSRGYTF
DNA: TGTGCCAGCAGCTTGGGAAGTTCCCGAGGCTACACCTTC

D: .
J: TRBJ2-7
size: .
V: TRBV2
CDR3: CASSERGDTYEQYF
DNA: TGTGCCAGCAGTGAACGAGGCGACACCTACGAGCAGTACTTC

D: TRBD1
J: TRBJ2-3
size: many
V: TRBV5-1
CDR3: CASSLGTGGQDTQYF
DNA: TGCGCCAGCAGCTTAGGGACAGGGGGCCAAGATACGCAGTATTTT

D: .
J: TRBJ2-5
size: few
V: TRBV30
CDR3: CAWSGQGWETQYF
DNA: TGTGCCTGGAGTGGGCAGGGGTGGGAGACCCAGTACTTC

D: TRBD2
J: TRBJ2-3
size: .
V: TRBV5-4
CDR3: CASSLSGGFRDTQYF
DNA: TGTGCCAGCAGCCTTAGCGGGGGGTTCCGGGATACGCAGTATTTT

D: .
J: TRBJ2-1
size: many
V: TRBV5-6
CDR3: CASSLDRYNEQFF
DNA: TGTGCCAGCAGCTTGGACAGGTACAATGAGCAGTTCTTC

D: .
J: TRBJ2-1
size: .
V: TRBV7-2
CDR3: CASSQGGGLPSSYDEQFF
DNA: TGTGCCAGCAGCCAGGGGGGTGGGCTCCCGAGCTCCTACGATGAGCAGTTCTTC

D: TRBD1
J: TRBJ2-1
size: .
V: TRBV19
CDR3: CASRGRDRVRRYNEQFF
DNA: TGTGCCAGTAGAGGACGGGACAGGGTCCGTCGGTACAATGAGCAGTTCTTC

D: TRBD1
J: TRBJ1-2
size: many
V: TRBV20-1
CDR3: CSAQRTGRNRAADGYTF
DNA: TGCAGTGCGCAACGGACAGGGAGGAATAGGGCCGCGGATGGCTACACCTTC

D: .
J: TRBJ2-2
size: few
V: TRBV27
CDR3: CASSGPLNTGELFF
DNA: TGTGCCAGCAGTGGACCGTTGAACACCGGGGAGCTGTTTTTT

D: .
J: TRBJ1-2
size: .
V: TRBV6-2/TRBV6-3
CDR3: CASSYSGEGYTF
DNA: TGTGCCAGCAGTTACTCAGGGGAAGGCTACACCTTC

D: .
J: TRBJ2-7
size: many
V: TRBV7-9
CDR3: CATRVEFSYEQYF
DNA: TGTGCTACCAGAGTGGAGTTCTCCTACGAGCAGTACTTC

D: .
J: TRBJ2-7
size: few
V: TRBV18
CDR3: CASSILGGGEQYF
DNA: TGTGCCAGCTCAATCTTGGGAGGGGGCGAGCAGTACTTC

D: .
J: TRBJ2-5
size: many
V: TRBV4-2
CDR3: CASSPQRADQETQYF
DNA: TGTGCCAGCAGCCCCCAGAGGGCGGACCAAGAGACCCAGTACTTC

D: .
J: TRBJ1-3
size: few
V: TRBV19
CDR3: CASSAPGGRSRTIYF
DNA: TGTGCCAGTAGTGCCCCGGGGGGGCGATCGAGGACCATATATTTT

D: .
J: TRBJ2-2
size: many
V: TRBV12-3/TRBV12-4
CDR3: CASSTLRGTGELFF
DNA: TGTGCCAGCAGCACCCTTAGGGGGACCGGGGAGCTGTTTTTT

D: .
J: TRBJ2-1
size: few
V: TRBV6-1
CDR3: CASIQGNEQFF
DNA: TGTGCCAGCATTCAAGGTAATGAGCAGTTCTTC

D: .
J: TRBJ2-7
size: many
V: TRBV27
CDR3: CASSFSGEFSEQYF
DNA: TGTGCCAGCAGTTTTTCGGGGGAGTTCAGCGAGCAGTACTTC

D: TRBD1
J: TRBJ1-6
size: many
V: TRBV27
CDR3: CASRLQTGRNSPLHF
DNA: TGTGCCAGCAGACTTCAGACAGGGCGCAATTCACCCCTCCACTTT

D: TRBD1
J: TRBJ1-1
size: many
V: TRBV18
CDR3: CASSPGEGKQGRAFF
DNA: TGTGCCAGCTCACCAGGCGAGGGTAAACAGGGGCGCGCTTTCTTT

D: .
J: TRBJ2-7
size: many
V: TRBV3-1
CDR3: CASSQFGERSSYEQYF
DNA: TGTGCCAGCAGCCAGTTCGGAGAGCGGTCCTCCTACGAGCAGTACTTC

D: TRBD2
J: TRBJ2-5
size: few
V: TRBV5-1
CDR3: CASSLGLADAGFETQYF
DNA: TGCGCCAGCAGCTTGGGACTAGCCGATGCAGGGTTCGAGACCCAGTACTTC

D: TRBD2
J: TRBJ2-1
size: .
V: TRBV6-1
CDR3: CASRQGTSGGLNEQFF
DNA: TGTGCCAGCAGGCAAGGGACTAGCGGGGGGTTGAATGAGCAGTTCTTC

D: TRBD1
J: TRBJ1-4
size: many
V: TRBV2
CDR3: CASTRSTGANEKLFF
DNA: TGTGCCAGCACCCGCTCGACAGGGGCGAATGAAAAACTGTTTTTT

D: .
J: TRBJ2-3
size: many
V: TRBV5-1
CDR3: CASRLTAYTDTQYF
DNA: TGCGCCAGCAGATTGACGGCTTACACAGATACGCAGTATTTT

D: .
J: TRBJ2-1
size: many
V: TRBV6-2/TRBV6-3
CDR3: CASSFGGNEQFF
DNA: TGTGCCAGCAGTTTTGGCGGCAATGAGCAGTTCTTC

D: .
J: TRBJ1-6
size: .
V: TRBV7-9
CDR3: CASSSWGSPYSPLHF
DNA: TGTGCCAGCAGCAGCTGGGGGTCCCCTTATTCACCCCTCCACTTT

D: TRBD2
J: TRBJ2-5
size: .
V: TRBV7-9
CDR3: CASSLGRTSRETQYF
DNA: TGTGCCAGCAGCTTAGGGCGGACTAGCCGAGAGACCCAGTACTTC

D: .
J: TRBJ2-3
size: many
V: TRBV10-3
CDR3: CAISVDQGTDTQYF
DNA: TGTGCCATCAGTGTTGACCAGGGCACAGATACGCAGTATTTT

D: TRBD1
J: TRBJ2-7
size: many
V: TRBV7-9
CDR3: CASSFDRGYEQYF
DNA: TGTGCCAGCAGCTTCGACAGGGGCTACGAGCAGTACTTC

D: TRBD2
J: TRBJ2-7
size: .
V: TRBV18
CDR3: CASSPSTWTSGRPYEQYF
DNA: TGTGCCAGCTCACCCTCCACTTGGACTAGCGGGAGGCCCTACGAGCAGTACTTC

D: TRBD2
J: TRBJ2-7
size: many
V: TRBV4-2
CDR3: CASSQAATSGSYEQYF
DNA: TGTGCCAGCAGCCAAGCGGCTACTAGCGGGAGTTATGAGCAGTACTTC

D: .
J: TRBJ2-1
size: few
V: TRBV11-2
CDR3: CASSLGHSNEQFF
DNA: TGTGCCAGCAGCTTAGGTCACTCCAATGAGCAGTTCTTC

D: .
J: TRBJ2-3
size: .
V: TRBV7-8
CDR3: CASNSEGGPNTQYF
DNA: TGTGCCAGCAACTCGGAGGGGGGCCCAAATACGCAGTATTTT

D: .
J: TRBJ1-1
size: few
V: TRBV7-6
CDR3: CASSLFSGMNTEAFF
DNA: TGTGCCAGCAGCCTCTTTTCTGGAATGAACACTGAAGCTTTCTTT